These 21 T cell receptor beta chains were all obtained from the same sample, sequenced in a study of cytomegalovirus exposure and HLA in healthy donors. Both 60 Vbeta primers and 13 Jbeta primers went into the PCR. Repertoires were generated with immunoSEQ multiplex PCR, while TCRdb's copy carries only in-frame clones and drops some. The sample lists approximately 150,000 clones, around 72% seen once, with 1.3% to 1.5% in the top ten. Sequenced input: PBMCs. Receptors originate from a man between 45 and 60 years old in good health and CMV-seronegative.

The chain recombines TRBV28 with TRBJ2-5; 8 nucleotides line up with TRBD2. V dropped 7 bases and J dropped 11; count of bases not matched to a gene: 21. The CDR3 is 16 amino acids. The germline gives CDR1 MDHEN, CDR2 SYDVKM. The CDR3 loop reads CASINAQRGLLKEQYF. The CDR3, as DNA: TGTGCCAGCATTAATGCCCAGCGGGGGCTCCTGAAAGAGCAGTACTTC.

The J gene is TRBJ1-2, the V gene TRBV13; tentative D call: TRBD1 (6 bases). The V end lost 4 bases, the J end lost 4 bases, and 10 bases lay between the germline ends. The germline V gene has CDR1 PRHDT and CDR2 FYEKMQ (reference sequence). This CDR3 has 13 amino acids. This chain's CDR3 is CASSSTGIYGYTF. The CDR3 nucleotides are TGTGCCAGCAGCTCGACAGGCATCTATGGCTACACCTTC.

This clone came up once. This chain joins TRBV10-1 and TRBJ2-3, with 10 positions matching TRBD1. V was clipped by 10 bases and J by 2 bases; unmatched bases: 9. This CDR3 has 15 residues. CDR1 is WNHNN, CDR2 SYGVQD, per germline (reference sequence). DNA for the CDR3: TGCGCCAAGTCGGGACAGGGGACTAACACAGATACGCAGTATTTT. It encodes CAKSGQGTNTDTQYF.

The CDR3 nucleotides are TGCGCCAGCAGCCAAGATAGGGGGGGATCAGATACGCAGTATTTT. It is translated as CASSQDRGGSDTQYF. This rearrangement joins TRBV4-3 to TRBJ2-3; D possibly corresponds to TRBD2 (7 bases). CDR3 length equals 15 residues. Between the trimmed V and J ends, which lost 0 bases and 4 bases, there was a span of 11 bases. Germline V gives CDR1 LGHNA, CDR2 YSLEER.

The chain is built from TRBV4-1 and TRBJ1-2, with D unresolved. The V gene's germline CDR1 is MGHRA and CDR2 YSYEKL. The CDR3 has 15 amino acids. V lost 1 base and J 2 bases, leaving 11 bases between the germline ends. Written as DNA, the CDR3 is TGCGCCAGCAGCCAAGTGCTGGCCACCAACTATGGCTACACCTTC. This translates into CASSQVLATNYGYTF.

This clone has only a few counts. The chain links TRBV2 to TRBJ1-6; 9 bases are a match to TRBD1. This CDR3 contains 14 residues. Germline V CDR1 and CDR2: SNHLY, FYNNEI. V lost 6 bases, J lost 7 bases, and 4 bases stayed unmatched. The CDR3 nucleotides read TGTGCCAGCAGCTCCGACAGGGGGAATTCACCCCTCCACTTT. As protein: CASSSDRGNSPLHF.

The chain carries TRBV5-1 and TRBJ2-3, with D uncertain. Germline lookup yields CDR1 SGHRS and CDR2 YFSETQ. The CDR3 is made up of 12 amino acids. The V gene lost 5 bases and the J gene lost 1 base, with 5 bases spanning the gap. CDR3 sequence: CASSPGTDTQYF. In nucleotides, the CDR3 is TGCGCCAGCAGTCCCGGCACAGATACGCAGTATTTT.

As regards this clone: In the same sample, other DNA sequences code for this CDR3. J is TRBJ2-2 and V is TRBV5-1, with 7 bases fitting TRBD1. Germline V gene data show CDR1 as SGHRS and CDR2 as YFSETQ. Losses at the gene ends were 0 bases for V and 1 base for J; bases not matched to a gene: 0. The CDR3 is 15 amino acids. The CDR3 DNA reads TGCGCCAGCAGCTTGGGGACAGGGAACACCGGGGAGCTGTTTTTT. Its protein is CASSLGTGNTGELFF.

The gene calls are TRBV29-1 and TRBJ1-2; D is unclear. Germline V lookup: CDR1 SQVTM, CDR2 ANQGSEA. V shed 6 bases and J shed 0 bases, with 11 bases lying between them. The CDR3 consists of 13 residues. The CDR3: CSVDPRANYGYTF. In DNA form, the CDR3 reads TGCAGCGTCGACCCGAGGGCTAACTATGGCTACACCTTC.

This clone occurred a few times. The chain has TRBV5-5 and TRBJ1-2; a possible D gene is TRBD1 (5 bases). Germline loops: CDR1 SGHKS, CDR2 YYEKEE (reference sequence). This CDR3 contains 14 residues. V lost 5 bases to trimming and J lost 6 bases, with 17 bases between them. CDR3 sequence: CASSSVSEGNGYTF. CDR3 in DNA: TGTGCCAGCAGTTCGGTGTCGGAGGGGAATGGCTACACCTTC.

The chain couples TRBV25-1 to TRBJ2-2; D is possibly TRBD2 (5 bases). Trimming stripped 7 bases from V and 4 bases from J, with 13 bases between. From germline, CDR1 is MGHDK and CDR2 SYGVNS. This CDR3 is built from 14 residues. CDR3 sequence (DNA): TGTGCCAGCACCCGCCCGGGGTTCACCGGGGAGCTGTTTTTT. Translating gives CASTRPGFTGELFF.

The chain combines TRBV7-2 with TRBJ1-6, with a tentative D call TRBD1 (5 bases). The CDR3 contains 15 residues. Trimming stripped 6 bases from V and 5 bases from J, with 14 bases between. Germline CDR1 SGHTA, CDR2 FQGNSA. In DNA form, the CDR3 reads TGTGCCAGCAGTCCGGGGGGGTACCATAATTCACCCCTCCACTTT. This gives the protein CASSPGGYHNSPLHF. Variable domain in full (rest from reference TRBV7-2 and TRBJ1-6): GAGVSQSPSNKVTEKGKDVELRCDPISGHTALYWYRQSLGQGLEFLIYFQGNSAPDKSGLPSDRFSAERTGGSVSTLTIQRTQQEDSAVYLCASSPGGYHNSPLHFGNGTRLTVT.

This chain uses TRBV19 with TRBJ2-1; perhaps TRBD2 as D (7 bases). The V gene's germline CDR1 is LNHDA and CDR2 SQIVND (reference sequence). CDR3 length equals 17 residues. The V gene lost 5 bases and the J gene lost 2 bases, with 19 bases spanning the gap. Here the CDR3 DNA reads TGTGCCAGTAGTCCAGGAGGGGGGGGACGTACCTACAATGAGCAGTTCTTC. The encoded protein is CASSPGGGGRTYNEQFF.

This sequence joins TRBV15 and TRBJ1-3, with D possibly matching TRBD1 (6 bases). Germline V gives CDR1 LNHNV, CDR2 YYDKDF (reference sequence). V gave up 7 bases and J gave up 4 bases, with 14 bases separating them. The CDR3 totals 14 residues. CDR3 protein: CATTPRGRGNTIYF. As DNA, the CDR3 is TGTGCCACCACCCCGCGGGGGCGAGGAAACACCATATATTTT.

The J gene is TRBJ1-3, the V gene TRBV4-3; 8 bases match TRBD1. Per germline, CDR1 LGHNA and CDR2 YSLEER. The CDR3 loop spans 15 amino acids. Trimming removed 1 base from V and 5 bases from J; junction bases left unmatched: 4. CDR3: CASSQASGGRNTIYF. The DNA of the CDR3 is TGCGCCAGCAGCCAAGCCTCAGGGGGCCGAAACACCATATATTTT.

The CDR3 loop is CASSRTTRIQQETQYF. CDR3 coding DNA: TGTGCCAGCAGCCGGACTACCCGGATACAACAAGAGACCCAGTACTTC. The rearrangement links TRBV28 to TRBJ2-5, with D possibly TRBD2 on 6 matching bases. Germline-derived CDR1 and CDR2 are MDHEN and SYDVKM. The germline V and J ends were trimmed by 6 bases and 2 bases, with 19 bases remaining between them. The CDR3 covers 16 residues.

The J gene is TRBJ2-7, the V gene TRBV6-1, with 9 bases identical to TRBD1. Germline values: CDR1 MNHNS, CDR2 SASEGT. Trimming took 3 bases from V and 2 from J; bases not matched to a gene: 8. This CDR3 spans 16 amino acids. The CDR3: CASSEEGGQGPYEQYF. The CDR3 DNA reads TGTGCCAGCAGTGAGGAGGGGGGACAGGGACCCTACGAGCAGTACTTC.

The rearrangement uses TRBV5-8 and TRBJ1-2; TRBD1 might be the D (6 bases). This CDR3 comprises 16 residues. Germline V gene sequence: CDR1 SGHTS, CDR2 YDEGEE. V lost 3 bases and J 7 bases, leaving 22 bases between the germline ends. CDR3 protein: CASSSKGGARFFGYTF. Written as DNA, the CDR3 is TGTGCCAGCAGCTCTAAGGGGGGGGCCCGATTCTTTGGCTACACCTTC.

V and J are TRBV28 and TRBJ2-5; TRBD1 matches 7 bases. The V and J ends lost 6 bases and 2 bases, in that order; junction bases with no gene match: 3. CDR3 length: 13 amino acids. Per the germline V gene, CDR1 is MDHEN and CDR2 is SYDVKM. The chain's CDR3 is CASSQTGQETQYF. The CDR3 DNA reads as TGTGCCAGCAGCCAGACAGGGCAAGAGACCCAGTACTTC.

This chain uses TRBV28 with TRBJ1-5, with D tentatively TRBD1 (5 bases). There are 15 residues in the CDR3. With 2 bases removed from V and 4 bases from J, the gap between germline ends came to 12 bases. Looked up from germline, CDR1 is MDHEN and CDR2 is SYDVKM. CDR3 nucleotide sequence: TGTGCCAGCAGTTTAGGGAACCCAGGGAATCAGCCCCAGCATTTT. This translates into CASSLGNPGNQPQHF. Based on the CDR3 plus reference TRBV28 and TRBJ1-5, the full variable domain is DVKVTQSSRYLVKRTGEKVFLECVQDMDHENMFWYRQDPGLGLRLIYFSYDVKMKEKGDIPEGYSVSREKKERFSLILESASTNQTSMYLCASSLGNPGNQPQHFGDGTRLSIL.

This rearrangement joins TRBV7-9 to TRBJ2-2; no definite D call. V lost 6 bases to trimming and J lost 11 bases, with 10 bases between them. The CDR3 extends over 11 amino acids. CDR1 and CDR2 from the germline V gene are SEHNR and FQNEAQ (reference sequence). The CDR3, as DNA: TGTGCCAGCAGTGACTCCCCTGAGCTGTTTTTT. Encoded protein: CASSDSPELFF.